This entry concerns a single T cell receptor beta chain. The antigen remains unidentified. This sample was taken from a study of CD8 T cells in Susac syndrome. Trimming removed 4 bases at V and 3 bases at J, with 12 bases between. CDR3 length equals 14 residues. Germline values: CDR1 SGHTA, CDR2 FQGNSA. Study observations and caveats: TCR sequencing and HLA analysis covered a relatively small number of individuals.

TEMRA cells were FACS-enriched, with CD8+ and CD4+ T cells isolated negatively. Random hexamers were used to reverse transcribe roughly 0.5 to 1 ug of RNA. Coverage of TCR beta CDR3 amplification by immunoSEQ multiplex PCR extended to 54 Vbeta and 13 Jbeta. Each CDR3 protein gets one entry after TCRdb re-called the immunoSEQ multiplex PCR reads with MiXCR. The data contain hundreds of thousands of distinct CDR3 sequences, around 89% of them singletons. This chain uses TRBV7-2 with TRBJ1-1; D possibly corresponds to TRBD1 (6 bases). The TCR sequence derives from a human donor with multiple sclerosis. Specimen: CD8+ T cells from PBMCs. The CDR3 region has the DNA TGTACCAGCAGCTCCATACAGGGATACACTGAAGCTTTCTTT. Protein sequence: CTSSSIQGYTEAFF.